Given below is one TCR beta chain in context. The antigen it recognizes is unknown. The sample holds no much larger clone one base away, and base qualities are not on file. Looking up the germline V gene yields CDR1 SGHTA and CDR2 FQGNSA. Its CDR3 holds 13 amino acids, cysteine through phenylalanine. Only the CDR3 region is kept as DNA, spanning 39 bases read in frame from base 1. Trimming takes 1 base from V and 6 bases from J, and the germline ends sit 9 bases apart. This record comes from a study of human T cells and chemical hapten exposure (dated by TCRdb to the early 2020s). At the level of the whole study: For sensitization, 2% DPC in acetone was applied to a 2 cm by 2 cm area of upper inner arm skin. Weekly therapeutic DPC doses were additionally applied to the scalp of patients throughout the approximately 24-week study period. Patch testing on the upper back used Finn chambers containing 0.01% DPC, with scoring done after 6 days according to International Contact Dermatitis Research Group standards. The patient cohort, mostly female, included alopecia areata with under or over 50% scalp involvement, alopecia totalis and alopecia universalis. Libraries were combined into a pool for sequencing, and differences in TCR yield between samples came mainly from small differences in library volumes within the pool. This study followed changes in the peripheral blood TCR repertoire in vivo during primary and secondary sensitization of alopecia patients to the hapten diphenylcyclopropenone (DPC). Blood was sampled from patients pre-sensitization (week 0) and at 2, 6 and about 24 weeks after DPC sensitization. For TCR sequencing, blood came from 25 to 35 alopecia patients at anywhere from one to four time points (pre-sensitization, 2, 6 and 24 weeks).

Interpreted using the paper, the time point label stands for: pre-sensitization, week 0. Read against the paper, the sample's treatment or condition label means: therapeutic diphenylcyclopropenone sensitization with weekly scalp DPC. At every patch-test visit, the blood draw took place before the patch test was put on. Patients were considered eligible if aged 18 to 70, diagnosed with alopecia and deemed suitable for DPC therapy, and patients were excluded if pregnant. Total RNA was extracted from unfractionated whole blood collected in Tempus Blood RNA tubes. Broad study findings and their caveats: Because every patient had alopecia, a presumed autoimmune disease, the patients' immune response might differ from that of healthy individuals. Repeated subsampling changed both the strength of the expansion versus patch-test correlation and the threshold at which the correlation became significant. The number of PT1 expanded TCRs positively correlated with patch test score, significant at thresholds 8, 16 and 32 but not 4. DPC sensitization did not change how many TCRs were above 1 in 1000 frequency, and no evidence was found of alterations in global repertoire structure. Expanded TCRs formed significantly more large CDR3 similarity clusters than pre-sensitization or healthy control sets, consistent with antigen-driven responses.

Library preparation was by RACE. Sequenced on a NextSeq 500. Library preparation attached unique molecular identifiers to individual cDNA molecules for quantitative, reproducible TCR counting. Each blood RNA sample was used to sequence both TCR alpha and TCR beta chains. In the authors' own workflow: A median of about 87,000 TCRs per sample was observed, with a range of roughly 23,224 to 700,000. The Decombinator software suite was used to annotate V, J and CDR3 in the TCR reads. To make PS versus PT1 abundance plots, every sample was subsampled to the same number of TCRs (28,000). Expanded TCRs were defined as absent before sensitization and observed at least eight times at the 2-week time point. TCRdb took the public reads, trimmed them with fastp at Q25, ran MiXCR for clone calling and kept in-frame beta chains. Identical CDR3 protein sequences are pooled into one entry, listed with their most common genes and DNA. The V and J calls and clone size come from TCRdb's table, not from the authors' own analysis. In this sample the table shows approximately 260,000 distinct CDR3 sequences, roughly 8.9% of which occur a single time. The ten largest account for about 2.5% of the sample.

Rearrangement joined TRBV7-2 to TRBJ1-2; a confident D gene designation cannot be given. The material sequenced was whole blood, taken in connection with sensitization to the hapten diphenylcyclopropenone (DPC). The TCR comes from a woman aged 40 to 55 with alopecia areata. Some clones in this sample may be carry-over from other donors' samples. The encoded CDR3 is CASSLGTWDGYTF. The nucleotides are TGTGCCAGCAGCTTAGGAACATGGGATGGCTACACCTTC.